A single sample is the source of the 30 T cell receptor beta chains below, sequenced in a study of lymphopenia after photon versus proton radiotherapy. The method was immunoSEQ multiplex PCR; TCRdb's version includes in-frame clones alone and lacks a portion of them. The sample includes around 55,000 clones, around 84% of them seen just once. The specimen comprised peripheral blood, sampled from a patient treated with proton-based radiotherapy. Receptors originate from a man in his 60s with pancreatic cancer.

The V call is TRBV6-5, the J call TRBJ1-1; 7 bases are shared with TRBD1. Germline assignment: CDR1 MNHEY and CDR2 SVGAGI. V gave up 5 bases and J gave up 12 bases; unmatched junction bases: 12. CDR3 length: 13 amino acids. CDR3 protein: CASSRETGLRTFF. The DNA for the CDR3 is TGTGCCAGCAGTCGGGAGACAGGGCTCAGGACTTTCTTT.

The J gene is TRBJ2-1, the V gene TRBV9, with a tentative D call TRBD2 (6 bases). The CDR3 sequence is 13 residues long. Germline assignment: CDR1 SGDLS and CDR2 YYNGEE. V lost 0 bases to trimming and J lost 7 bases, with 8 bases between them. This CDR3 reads CASSVGGRNEQFF. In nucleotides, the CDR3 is TGTGCCAGCAGCGTAGGGGGGAGGAATGAGCAGTTCTTC.

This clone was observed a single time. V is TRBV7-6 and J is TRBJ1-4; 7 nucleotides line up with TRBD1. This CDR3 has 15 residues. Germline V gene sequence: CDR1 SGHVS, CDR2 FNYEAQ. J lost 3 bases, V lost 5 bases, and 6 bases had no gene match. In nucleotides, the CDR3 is TGTGCCAGCAGCCCTAACAGGGGCTCTAATGAAAAACTGTTTTTT. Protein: CASSPNRGSNEKLFF.

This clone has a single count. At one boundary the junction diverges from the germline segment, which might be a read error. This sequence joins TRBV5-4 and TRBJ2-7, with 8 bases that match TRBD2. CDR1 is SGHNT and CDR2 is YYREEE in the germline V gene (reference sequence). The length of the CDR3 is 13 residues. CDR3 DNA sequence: TGTGCCAGCAACAGCGGGAGCTCCGACGAGCAGTACTTC. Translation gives CASNSGSSDEQYF. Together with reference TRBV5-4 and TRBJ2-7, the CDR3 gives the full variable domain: ETGVTQSPTHLIKTRGQQVTLRCSSQSGHNTVSWYQQALGQGPQFIFQYYREEENGRGNFPPRFSGLQFPNYSSELNVNALELDDSALYLCASNSGSSDEQYFGPGTRLTVT.

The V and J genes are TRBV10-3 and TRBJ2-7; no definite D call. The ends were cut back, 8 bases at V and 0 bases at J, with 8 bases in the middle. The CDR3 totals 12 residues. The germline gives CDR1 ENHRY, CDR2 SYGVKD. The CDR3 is CAIGSASYEQYF. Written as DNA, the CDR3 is TGTGCCATCGGGTCAGCCTCCTACGAGCAGTACTTC.

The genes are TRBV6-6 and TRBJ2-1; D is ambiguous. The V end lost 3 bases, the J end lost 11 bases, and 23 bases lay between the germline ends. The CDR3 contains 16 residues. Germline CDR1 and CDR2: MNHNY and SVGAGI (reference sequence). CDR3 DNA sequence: TGTGCCAGCAGTTATAAGCCAGGTTTGAGCGACCGCAAGCAGTTCTTC. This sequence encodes CASSYKPGLSDRKQFF.

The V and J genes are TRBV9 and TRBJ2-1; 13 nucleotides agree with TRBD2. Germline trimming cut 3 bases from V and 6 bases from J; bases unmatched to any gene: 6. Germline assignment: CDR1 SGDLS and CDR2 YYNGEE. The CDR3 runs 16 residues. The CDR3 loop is CASSESGLAGSNEQFF. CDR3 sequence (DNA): TGTGCCAGCAGCGAATCGGGACTAGCGGGATCCAATGAGCAGTTCTTC.

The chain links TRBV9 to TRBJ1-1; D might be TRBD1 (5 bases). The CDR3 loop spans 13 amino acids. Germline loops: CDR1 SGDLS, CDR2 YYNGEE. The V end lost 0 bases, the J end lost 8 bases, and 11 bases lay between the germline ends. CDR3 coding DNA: TGTGCCAGCAGCGTAGTTGAGGGGTCAGAAGCTTTCTTT. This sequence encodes CASSVVEGSEAFF.

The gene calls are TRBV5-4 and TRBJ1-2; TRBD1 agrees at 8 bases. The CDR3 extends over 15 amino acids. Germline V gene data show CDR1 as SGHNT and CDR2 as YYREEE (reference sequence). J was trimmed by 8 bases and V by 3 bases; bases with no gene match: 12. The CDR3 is CASSSWDRSKWGYTF. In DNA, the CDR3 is TGTGCCAGCAGCTCATGGGACAGGTCAAAATGGGGCTACACCTTC. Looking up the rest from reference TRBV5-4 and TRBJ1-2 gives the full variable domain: ETGVTQSPTHLIKTRGQQVTLRCSSQSGHNTVSWYQQALGQGPQFIFQYYREEENGRGNFPPRFSGLQFPNYSSELNVNALELDDSALYLCASSSWDRSKWGYTFGSGTRLTVV.

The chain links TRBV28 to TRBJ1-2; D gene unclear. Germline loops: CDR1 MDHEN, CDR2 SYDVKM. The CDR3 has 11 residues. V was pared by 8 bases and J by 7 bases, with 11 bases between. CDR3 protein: CASSTKVGYTF. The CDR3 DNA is TGTGCCAGCTCCACAAAGGTTGGCTACACCTTC.

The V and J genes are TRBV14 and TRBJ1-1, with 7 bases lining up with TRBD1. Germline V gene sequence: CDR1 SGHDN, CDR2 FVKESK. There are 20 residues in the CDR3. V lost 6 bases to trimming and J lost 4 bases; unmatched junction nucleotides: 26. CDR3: CASSHNPRQGDSGGSTEAFF. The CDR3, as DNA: TGTGCCAGCAGTCATAACCCGCGACAAGGGGACAGCGGGGGAAGCACTGAAGCTTTCTTT.

CDR3 DNA sequence: TGTGCCAGCAGCTTAACCGGAGCTCAAGAGACCCAGTACTTC. Protein sequence: CASSLTGAQETQYF. The V and J genes are TRBV7-2 and TRBJ2-5, with D unclear. The CDR3 totals 14 residues. The germline V gene has CDR1 SGHTA and CDR2 FQGNSA. Trimming cost V 2 bases and J 2 bases, with 9 bases left between them.

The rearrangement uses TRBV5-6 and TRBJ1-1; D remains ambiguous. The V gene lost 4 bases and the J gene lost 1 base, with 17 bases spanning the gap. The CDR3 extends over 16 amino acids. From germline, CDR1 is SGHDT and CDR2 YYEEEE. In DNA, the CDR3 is TGTGCCAGCAGCCCTCGACCGCTGGGGAGGAACACTGAAGCTTTCTTT. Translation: CASSPRPLGRNTEAFF. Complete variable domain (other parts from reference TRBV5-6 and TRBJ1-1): DAGVTQSPTHLIKTRGQQVTLRCSPKSGHDTVSWYQQALGQGPQFIFQYYEEEERQRGNFPDRFSGHQFPNYSSELNVNALLLGDSALYLCASSPRPLGRNTEAFFGQGTRLTVV.

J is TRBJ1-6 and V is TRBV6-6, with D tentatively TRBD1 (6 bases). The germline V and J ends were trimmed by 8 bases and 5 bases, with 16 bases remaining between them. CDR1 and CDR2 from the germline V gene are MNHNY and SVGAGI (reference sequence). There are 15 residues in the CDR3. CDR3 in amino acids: CASGRTDRNNSPLHF. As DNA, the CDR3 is TGTGCCAGCGGCCGGACAGACAGAAATAATTCACCCCTCCACTTT.

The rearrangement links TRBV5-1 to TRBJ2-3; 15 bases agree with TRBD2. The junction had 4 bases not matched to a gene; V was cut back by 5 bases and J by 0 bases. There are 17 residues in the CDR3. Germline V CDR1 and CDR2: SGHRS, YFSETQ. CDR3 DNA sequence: TGCGCCAGCAGGGTGGGACTAGCGGGAGGAAGCACAGATACGCAGTATTTT. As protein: CASRVGLAGGSTDTQYF.

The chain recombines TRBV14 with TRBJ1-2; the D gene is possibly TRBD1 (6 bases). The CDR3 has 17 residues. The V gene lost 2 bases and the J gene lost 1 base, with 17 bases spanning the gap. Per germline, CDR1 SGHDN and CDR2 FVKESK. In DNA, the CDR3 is TGTGCCAGCAGCCAACCGACTAGCGGGGGCTATAACTATGGCTACACCTTC. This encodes CASSQPTSGGYNYGYTF.

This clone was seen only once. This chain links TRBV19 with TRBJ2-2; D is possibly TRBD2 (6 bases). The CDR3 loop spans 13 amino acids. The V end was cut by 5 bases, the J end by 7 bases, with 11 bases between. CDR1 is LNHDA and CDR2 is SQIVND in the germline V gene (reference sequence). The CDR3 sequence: CASSSGLVGELFF. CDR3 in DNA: TGTGCCAGTAGTTCGGGACTTGTCGGGGAGCTGTTTTTT.

The CDR3 bases are TGTGCCATCAGTGAGTCCGGGACTGCCGCGGTAGAGCAGTTCTTC. Translating gives CAISESGTAAVEQFF. The chain employs TRBV10-3 and TRBJ2-1; tentative D call: TRBD2 (6 bases). Per germline, CDR1 ENHRY and CDR2 SYGVKD. V dropped 0 bases and J dropped 10 bases, with 16 bases sitting between them. This CDR3 is 15 amino acids long.

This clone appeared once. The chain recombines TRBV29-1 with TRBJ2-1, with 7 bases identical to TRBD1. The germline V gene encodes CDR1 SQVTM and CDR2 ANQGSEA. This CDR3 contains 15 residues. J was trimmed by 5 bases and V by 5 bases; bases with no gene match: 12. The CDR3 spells CSVTGVGTADNEQFF. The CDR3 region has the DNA TGCAGCGTTACTGGGGTCGGGACAGCAGACAATGAGCAGTTCTTC.

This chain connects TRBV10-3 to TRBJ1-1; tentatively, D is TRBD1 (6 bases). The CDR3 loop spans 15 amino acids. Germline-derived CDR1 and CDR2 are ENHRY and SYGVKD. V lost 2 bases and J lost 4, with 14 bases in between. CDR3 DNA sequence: TGTGCCATCAGTGAGAGGGACATAGAAGGCACTGAAGCTTTCTTT. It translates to CAISERDIEGTEAFF.

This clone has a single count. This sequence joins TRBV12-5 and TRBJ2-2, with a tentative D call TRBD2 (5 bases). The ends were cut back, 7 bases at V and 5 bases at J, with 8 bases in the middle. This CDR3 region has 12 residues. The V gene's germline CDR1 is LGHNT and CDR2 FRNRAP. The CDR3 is CASAPGTGELFF. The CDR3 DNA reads TGTGCTAGTGCCCCGGGGACCGGGGAGCTGTTTTTT.

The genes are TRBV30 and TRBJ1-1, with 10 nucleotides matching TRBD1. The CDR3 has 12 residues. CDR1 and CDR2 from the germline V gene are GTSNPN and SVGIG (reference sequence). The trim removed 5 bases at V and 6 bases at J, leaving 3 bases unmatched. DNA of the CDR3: TGTGCCTGGGACAGGGGGCCGCCTGAAGCTTTCTTT. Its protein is CAWDRGPPEAFF.

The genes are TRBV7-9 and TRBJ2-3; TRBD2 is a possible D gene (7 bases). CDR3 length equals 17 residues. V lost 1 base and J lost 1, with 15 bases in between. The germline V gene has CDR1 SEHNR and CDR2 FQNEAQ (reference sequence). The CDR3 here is CASSLVRGAFRTDTQYF. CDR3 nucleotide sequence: TGTGCCAGCAGCTTAGTACGGGGGGCATTCCGCACAGATACGCAGTATTTT.

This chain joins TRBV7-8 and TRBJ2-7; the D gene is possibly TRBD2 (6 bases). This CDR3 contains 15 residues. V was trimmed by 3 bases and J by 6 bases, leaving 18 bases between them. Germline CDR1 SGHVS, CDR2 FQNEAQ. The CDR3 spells CASSLGRRGSGEQYF. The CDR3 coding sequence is TGTGCCAGCAGCTTGGGTAGGAGGGGTTCAGGCGAGCAGTACTTC.

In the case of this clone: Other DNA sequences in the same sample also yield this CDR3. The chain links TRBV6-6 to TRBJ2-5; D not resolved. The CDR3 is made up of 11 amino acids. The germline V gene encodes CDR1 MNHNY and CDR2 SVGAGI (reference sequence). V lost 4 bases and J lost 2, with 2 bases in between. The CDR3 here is CASSSQETQYF. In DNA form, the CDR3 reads TGTGCCAGCAGTTCACAAGAGACCCAGTACTTC.

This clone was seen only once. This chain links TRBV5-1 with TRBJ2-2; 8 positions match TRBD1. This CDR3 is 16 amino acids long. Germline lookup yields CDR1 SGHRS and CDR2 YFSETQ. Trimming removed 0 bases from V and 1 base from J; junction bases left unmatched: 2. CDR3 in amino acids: CASSLAGTGNTGELFF. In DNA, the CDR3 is TGCGCCAGCAGCTTGGCCGGGACAGGGAACACCGGGGAGCTGTTTTTT.

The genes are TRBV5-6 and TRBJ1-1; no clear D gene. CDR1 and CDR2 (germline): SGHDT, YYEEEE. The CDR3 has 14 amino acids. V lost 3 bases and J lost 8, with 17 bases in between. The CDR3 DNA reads TGTGCCAGCAGCTGGACGGCCGTGGTGTCAGAAGCTTTCTTT. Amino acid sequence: CASSWTAVVSEAFF.

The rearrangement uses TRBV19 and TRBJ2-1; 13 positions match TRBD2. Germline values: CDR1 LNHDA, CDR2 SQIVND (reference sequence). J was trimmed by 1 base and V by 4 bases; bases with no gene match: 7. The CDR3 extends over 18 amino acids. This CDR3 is CASSRLAGGPVSYNEQFF. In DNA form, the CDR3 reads TGTGCCAGTAGTAGACTAGCGGGAGGTCCCGTTTCCTACAATGAGCAGTTCTTC. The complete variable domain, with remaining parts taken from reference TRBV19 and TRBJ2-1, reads DGGITQSPKYLFRKEGQNVTLSCEQNLNHDAMYWYRQDPGQGLRLIYYSQIVNDFQKGDIAEGYSVSREKKESFPLTVTSAQKNPTAFYLCASSRLAGGPVSYNEQFFGPGTRLTVL.

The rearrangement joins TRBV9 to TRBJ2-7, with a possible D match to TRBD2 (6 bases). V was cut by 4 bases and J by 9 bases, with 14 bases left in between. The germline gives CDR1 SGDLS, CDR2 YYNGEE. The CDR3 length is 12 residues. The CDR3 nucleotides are TGTGCCAGCAGCCCGGTACACGGGGGGCAGTACTTC. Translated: CASSPVHGGQYF.

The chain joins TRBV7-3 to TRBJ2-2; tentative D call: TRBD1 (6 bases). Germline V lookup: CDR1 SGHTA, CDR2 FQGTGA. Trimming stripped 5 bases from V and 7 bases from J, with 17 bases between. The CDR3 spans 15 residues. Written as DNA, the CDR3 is TGTGCCAGCAGCCCCACGGGCCAGGGGCACGGGGAGCTGTTTTTT. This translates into CASSPTGQGHGELFF. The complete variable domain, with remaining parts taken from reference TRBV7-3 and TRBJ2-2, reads GAGVSQTPSNKVTEKGKYVELRCDPISGHTALYWYRQSLGQGPEFLIYFQGTGAADDSGLPNDRFFAVRPEGSVSTLKIQRTERGDSAVYLCASSPTGQGHGELFFGEGSRLTVL.